This TCR beta chain was profiled in a study of Ad26.COV2.S vaccination and SARS-CoV-2 variants. The study's findings and limits: Analytic work on TCR breadth and depth might have understated the full extent of total T cell responses.

For this clone: Its cognate antigen is unknown.

The data were produced by immunoSEQ multiplex PCR, yet TCRdb's version contains in-frame clones alone and is incomplete. The sample consists of more than 150,000 clones, 87% of them appearing once. Sample: peripheral blood, taken after recovery from COVID-19. This TCR derives from a human donor who had recovered from COVID-19.

This CDR3 reads CASSPGAGEAGFTDTQYF. Here the CDR3 DNA reads TGTGCCAGCTCACCAGGGGCTGGGGAAGCGGGGTTCACAGATACGCAGTATTTT. V usage is TRBV18 and J usage is TRBJ2-3; TRBD2 matches 7 bases. J gave up 2 bases and V 2 bases, and 13 bases lay outside the gene matches. This CDR3 contains 18 residues. Germline CDR1 KGHSH, CDR2 LQKENI.